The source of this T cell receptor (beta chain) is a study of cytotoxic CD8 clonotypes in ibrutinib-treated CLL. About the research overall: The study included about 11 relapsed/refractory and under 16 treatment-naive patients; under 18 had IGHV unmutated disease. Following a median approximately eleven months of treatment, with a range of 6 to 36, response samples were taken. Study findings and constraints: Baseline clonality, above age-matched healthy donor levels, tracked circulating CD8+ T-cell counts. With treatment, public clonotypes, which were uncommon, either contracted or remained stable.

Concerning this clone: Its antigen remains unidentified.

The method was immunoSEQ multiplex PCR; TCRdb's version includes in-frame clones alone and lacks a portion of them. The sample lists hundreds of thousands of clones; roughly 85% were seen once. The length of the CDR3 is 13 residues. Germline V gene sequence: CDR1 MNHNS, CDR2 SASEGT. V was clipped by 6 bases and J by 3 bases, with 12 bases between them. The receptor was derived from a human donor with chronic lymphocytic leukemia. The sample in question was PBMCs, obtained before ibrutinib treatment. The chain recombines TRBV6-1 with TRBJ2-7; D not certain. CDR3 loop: CASSPVVGYEQYF. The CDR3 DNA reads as TGTGCCAGCAGCCCCGTTGTGGGCTACGAGCAGTACTTC.